Detailed here is one TCR beta chain. CDR1 MGHDK and CDR2 SYGVNS come from the germline V gene. With 2 bases removed from V and 2 bases from J, the gap between germline ends came to 16 bases. This CDR3 comprises 17 residues. This record comes from a study of shared clonotypes between healthy human individuals. Sequencing was performed with immunoSEQ multiplex PCR; in TCRdb, only in-frame clones are kept and a portion is missing. The sample shows 1,500,000 or so clones, around 98.5% of them seen only once. The chain links TRBV25-1 to TRBJ2-4; tentatively, D is TRBD1 (6 bases). The sequence was collected from a man younger than 45 in good health. Sequenced sample: naive CD4+ T cells sorted from blood. Subset reported: CD45RA+ positively selected. The CDR3 bases are TGTGCCAGCAGTGAAATCGTTACAGGGCCTTCCAAAAACATTCAGTACTTC. This sequence encodes CASSEIVTGPSKNIQYF.